Listed below are T cell receptor beta chains from one sample, sequenced in a study of blood T cell repertoires in COVID-19. TCRdb keeps only in-frame clones here, not all; method: immunoSEQ multiplex PCR. Of about 330,000 clones listed, more than 85% are singletons. Sequenced: PBMCs or T cells enriched from blood (not recorded which). The receptors here all came from a woman aged 25 to 39 who had recovered from COVID-19. Both conserved end residues are part of each CDR3. A D gene is named only where the DNA matches it firmly. Clone size appears in some rows only: once, few, many, or a class for an expanded clone.

abundance,d_gene,j_gene,v_gene,CDR3nt,CDR3aa
-,TRBD1,TRBJ1-1,TRBV2,TGTGCCAGCAGTGAAGGGACAGGGAGTGCTTTCTTT,CASSEGTGSAFF
once,TRBD2,TRBJ2-1,TRBV4-2,TGTGCCAGCAGCCAATCTACGGGGGGTCGGTCCTACAATGAGCAGTTCTTC,CASSQSTGGRSYNEQFF
-,-,TRBJ1-6,TRBV27,TGTGCCAGCAGACGAACAGGGACACCCCTCCACTTT,CASRRTGTPLHF
-,-,TRBJ1-3,TRBV28,TGTGCCAGCGCCACTATCGACCAAAATGGAAACACCATATATTTT,CASATIDQNGNTIYF
-,-,TRBJ2-3,TRBV28,TGTGCCAGCAGCACTCCAAGTGGGGCTTCAGATACGCAGTATTTT,CASSTPSGASDTQYF
-,TRBD2,TRBJ2-5,TRBV28,TGTGCCAGAAATAGCGGGGGGAGCGAGACCCAGTACTTC,CARNSGGSETQYF
-,TRBD1,TRBJ1-1,TRBV5-6,TGTGCCAGCAGGTCTGACAGGGTAGGCCTTGAAGCTTTCTTT,CASRSDRVGLEAFF
-,-,TRBJ1-2,TRBV18,TGTGCCAGCTCACCACAACAGCAAACTTATAGCTACACCTTC,CASSPQQQTYSYTF
-,TRBD2,TRBJ2-3,TRBV3-1/TRBV3-2,TGTGCCAGCAGTCTTAGCGGGGTGGGAGATACGCAGTATTTT,CASSLSGVGDTQYF
-,-,TRBJ2-1,TRBV11-3,TGTGCCAGCAGCCCCATGGGGAGCTCCTACAATGAGCAGTTCTTC,CASSPMGSSYNEQFF
-,TRBD1,TRBJ1-2,TRBV30,TGTGCCTGGACAGGGGGCAACTATGGCTACACCTTC,CAWTGGNYGYTF
-,TRBD1,TRBJ2-7,TRBV28,TGTGCCAGCAGTATGACAGGGACCTACGAGCAGTACTTC,CASSMTGTYEQYF
-,TRBD2,TRBJ2-5,TRBV11-3,TGTGCCAGCAGCTTACAAATGGGGACTAGCGGGGGGCGTGAGACCCAGTACTTC,CASSLQMGTSGGRETQYF
few,TRBD2,TRBJ2-1,TRBV4-2,TGTGCCAGCAGCCAAACTAGCGGAGGGGTGTTCTTC,CASSQTSGGVFF
-,-,TRBJ2-2,TRBV7-3,TGTGCCAGCAGCGCCCTAGCCACCGGGGAGCTGTTTTTT,CASSALATGELFF
-,-,TRBJ2-2,TRBV6-5,TGTGCCAGCACCGCCCTGACTCCCGGGGAGCTGTTTTTT,CASTALTPGELFF